This T cell receptor beta chain is from a study of prognosis after radiotherapy for stage I lung cancer (dated by TCRdb to about 2021). About the investigation overall: Between early 2018 and early 2019, some 18 patients with stage I NSCLC were enrolled in Nanjing, China. Newly diagnosed primary stage I lung tumors were found in some 15 patients, while oligometastatic NSCLC after surgical resection of the primary tumor was found in a few. All patients were regarded as medically inoperable, because of comorbidities in more than ten patients and refusal of surgery in roughly 7 patients. The cohort comprised fewer than 15 men and six or seven women with a median age of almost 75 years, ranging from about 53 to 84 years. On tumor histology, eleven to twelve patients had adenocarcinoma and roughly 7 had squamous cell carcinoma. SBRT was delivered in 3 to 5 fractions with a biologically effective dose of at least 100 Gy, and image-guided IMRT or VMAT was used for delivery. SBRT was not combined with any concurrent therapy in any patient. About 20% of the 19 patients developed distant metastases after SBRT, at a median of roughly seven months; the other 15 showed no significant progression. The study profiled peripheral blood TCR beta repertoires from stage I NSCLC patients before and after stereotactic body radiotherapy and related them to distant failure. A total of roughly 38 blood samples from roughly 20 patients were sequenced, with one sample obtained before and one obtained after SBRT for each patient.

Ten or more counts support this clonotype. Its antigen is unknown. Qualities for individual bases were not recorded, and no much larger clone is one base off. All patients had node-negative disease on CT and PET/CT, and none had a history of other malignancies or prior chemotherapy or radiotherapy. At each of two time points, about 6.1 milliliters of peripheral venous blood were collected into EDTA tubes. Ficoll-Paque Plus density-gradient centrifugation was used to isolate PBMCs. Right after collection, samples were kept at -80 degrees C until analysis. V loses 0 bases, J loses 3 bases, and the germline ends lie 6 bases apart. The CDR3 runs 13 residues from the cysteine to the phenylalanine. Only the CDR3 DNA stays, 39 bases, in frame from base 1. In the germline V gene, CDR1 corresponds to SGDLS and CDR2 to YYNGEE. Two rounds of multiplex PCR were performed to amplify the TCR beta CDR3 region from genomic DNA. In the first round of PCR, primers specific to each TRBV and TRBJ gene were used, and the primer sequences are filed in Chinese patent CN105087789A. The second PCR round used universal primers. The Roche High Pure PCR Template Preparation Kit was used to extract genomic DNA from the frozen PBMCs. Libraries were sequenced paired-end with 151 bp reads on an Illumina HiSeq 3000. The paper's processing steps were these. CutAdapt was used to discard raw reads that did not contain the multiplex PCR primer sequences. High-quality paired reads were merged into contigs with PEAR. By aligning each contig to reference sequences, MiXCR assigned the TRB V, D and J gene segments to that contig. To remove sequencing errors, CDR3 sequences were clustered according to base quality and sequence similarity. Diversity was calculated as Shannon entropy divided by the natural log of the number of productive TCR sequences. Clonality was defined as one minus Shannon entropy divided by the natural log of the number of unique clonotypes. Progression-free survival cut-offs for repertoire metrics were chosen using the Youden index of ROC curves, with analyses run in R 3.5.3. The raw public reads went through TCRdb reprocessing: fastp at Q25, MiXCR clone calling, in-frame beta chains kept. Each CDR3 protein appears once, grouped with its most common genes and DNA. The V and J calls were not made by the authors but by TCRdb's processing. The table for this sample lists about 26,000 distinct CDR3 sequences; about 30% of them were counted only once. Of the sample, about a third is held by the ten largest clones.

The study at large found these results: The study was limited by its small cohort and short follow-up, and the findings require independent validation. TRBV and TRBJ usage frequencies reportedly varied with metastasis status, involving two V genes at baseline and fewer than 10 V and two J genes after SBRT. All reported P values were unadjusted for multiple comparisons. Whether the expanded TCR clones were tumor-specific was not determined. Post-SBRT Shannon entropy and its change from baseline were lower in patients who developed distant metastases; baseline Shannon entropy was not associated with metastases. After SBRT, the count of unique TCR clones dropped from a median of approximately 10,000 beforehand to roughly 7,100 afterward (Wilcoxon paired P=0.011).

Source: PBMCs, taken before or after stereotactic body radiation therapy (not recorded which). The rearrangement joined TRBV9 to TRBJ1-2; the D region possibly corresponds to TRBD1 (6 bases align). The clonotype comes from a donor aged 50 or older with non-small cell lung cancer. The CDR3 corresponds to CASSVGQDYGYTF. The nucleotides read TGTGCCAGCAGCGTAGGACAGGACTATGGCTACACCTTC.